Listed here are 26 T cell receptor beta chains from one sample, sequenced in a study of PD-1 blockade in classical Hodgkin lymphoma. Repertoires were generated with immunoSEQ multiplex PCR, while TCRdb's copy carries only in-frame clones and drops some. This table holds over 85,000 clones, approximately 94% found once. Time point in this sample: cycle 4 day 1 (C4D1), after 6 weeks of nivolumab. Every patient had relapsed following autologous stem cell transplantation, and cohorts differed in brentuximab vedotin exposure. Sequenced material: peripheral blood mononuclear cells (PBMCs), taken before the fourth cycle of nivolumab. The receptor source for this set is a human donor with classical Hodgkin lymphoma.

This chain uses TRBV10-3 with TRBJ2-1; TRBD2 matches 14 bases. The CDR3 runs to 15 residues. V lost 10 bases, J lost 5 bases, and 7 bases stayed unmatched. From germline, CDR1 is ENHRY and CDR2 SYGVKD. CDR3 amino acids: CATGGGLAGDNEQFF. The CDR3 nucleotides read TGTGCCACGGGTGGGGGACTAGCGGGAGACAATGAGCAGTTCTTC.

The chain joins TRBV19 to TRBJ2-5; 11 bases are a match to TRBD2. This CDR3 has 15 residues. Germline V gene sequence: CDR1 LNHDA, CDR2 SQIVND (reference sequence). V trimming: 3 bases; J trimming: 3 bases; junction bases outside the gene matches: 3. The DNA of the CDR3 is TGTGCCAGTAGTATGGGACTAGCGGCAAAAGAGACCCAGTACTTC. Translated, it gives CASSMGLAAKETQYF.

V gene TRBV2 combines with J gene TRBJ2-3; 9 bases fit TRBD1. V shed 5 bases and J 3 bases; nucleotides not matched to a gene: 6. The CDR3 length is 15 residues. The germline V gene encodes CDR1 SNHLY and CDR2 FYNNEI. For the CDR3, the DNA is TGTGCCAGCAGTTCCGACAGGGGGTGGACAGATACGCAGTATTTT. Translated: CASSSDRGWTDTQYF.

The sample holds one count of this clone. The rearrangement uses TRBV29-1 and TRBJ2-7, with 7 positions matching TRBD2. The V segment lost 3 bases and the J segment 3 bases; nucleotides outside the gene matches: 2. The germline V gene encodes CDR1 SQVTM and CDR2 ANQGSEA. The CDR3 contains 12 residues. CDR3 sequence: CSVDGGGYEQYF. The CDR3 nucleotides are TGCAGCGTTGATGGCGGGGGCTACGAGCAGTACTTC.

CDR3 DNA sequence: TGTGCCAGCGGACCCTCGACCGGGGAGCTGTTTTTT. This sequence encodes CASGPSTGELFF. The V call is TRBV27, the J call TRBJ2-2, with unresolved D. CDR1 and CDR2 (germline): MNHEY, SMNVEV (reference sequence). CDR3 length: 12 residues. The V end was cut by 8 bases, the J end by 5 bases, with 9 bases between.

This clone was counted once. The chain uses TRBV19 and TRBJ2-5; D gene unclear. V lost 5 bases, J lost 13 bases, and 14 bases lay in between. In germline, CDR1 is LNHDA, CDR2 SQIVND (reference sequence). The CDR3 is 11 residues long. The CDR3 coding sequence is TGTGCCAGTAGTTCCTCCGGGTCCTGGTACTTC. Translating it yields CASSSSGSWYF.

The gene calls are TRBV28 and TRBJ2-5; D is ambiguous. Germline CDR1 MDHEN, CDR2 SYDVKM. Trimming left V 7 bases short and J 5 bases short, with 8 bases between. There are 11 residues in the CDR3. In DNA form, the CDR3 reads TGTGCCAGCACTCGGTGGGAGACCCAGTACTTC. This translates into CASTRWETQYF.

V usage is TRBV27 and J usage is TRBJ2-7; no clear D gene. The V gene lost 2 bases and the J gene lost 3 bases, with 14 bases spanning the gap. Germline V gene data show CDR1 as MNHEY and CDR2 as SMNVEV (reference sequence). This CDR3 spans 15 amino acids. The CDR3 DNA sequence: TGTGCCAGCAGTTTAGACTTTAGAGGCCTCTACGAGCAGTACTTC. Translated: CASSLDFRGLYEQYF.

The J gene is TRBJ2-3, the V gene TRBV10-1; D gene ambiguous. Germline V gives CDR1 WNHNN, CDR2 SYGVQD (reference sequence). V dropped 8 bases and J dropped 0 bases, with 9 bases sitting between them. This CDR3 region has 13 residues. The CDR3 protein is CASAAWSTDTQYF. Written as DNA, the CDR3 is TGCGCCAGCGCCGCTTGGAGCACAGATACGCAGTATTTT.

V is TRBV30 and J is TRBJ2-2, with D possibly being TRBD2 (6 bases). The CDR3 length is 12 residues. Germline V lookup: CDR1 GTSNPN, CDR2 SVGIG (reference sequence). The V end lost 2 bases, the J end lost 9 bases, and 10 bases lay between the germline ends. The CDR3 DNA reads TGTGCCTGGAGTCCTGGGGGGTGGGAGCTGTTTTTT. Residues: CAWSPGGWELFF.

The gene calls are TRBV6-6 and TRBJ2-7, with 9 nucleotides matching TRBD1. The CDR3 consists of 16 residues. CDR1 is MNHNY and CDR2 is SVGAGI in the germline V gene (reference sequence). The V gene end was trimmed by 5 bases and the J gene end by 2 bases; junction bases not matched to a gene: 10. The DNA for the CDR3 is TGTGCCAGCAGTCTAGCCGGGACAGGGATTACCTACGAGCAGTACTTC. Translation: CASSLAGTGITYEQYF.

J is TRBJ1-1 and V is TRBV5-1, with 8 bases aligning to TRBD1. This CDR3 contains 15 residues. V trimming: 4 bases; J trimming: 4 bases; junction bases outside the gene matches: 9. Germline CDR1 reads SGHRS; CDR2 reads YFSETQ. As DNA, the CDR3 is TGCGCCAGCAGCCTAGACAGGGGAGGATCCACTGAAGCTTTCTTT. It is translated as CASSLDRGGSTEAFF.

The chain uses TRBV6-5 and TRBJ1-2; D possibly corresponds to TRBD1 (5 bases). The CDR3 length is 16 residues. CDR1 is MNHEY and CDR2 is SVGAGI in the germline V gene. V lost 4 bases to trimming and J lost 1 base, with 16 bases between them. The CDR3 is CASSSPGRKNNYGYTF. CDR3 DNA: TGTGCCAGCAGTTCCCCGGGACGGAAAAATAACTATGGCTACACCTTC.

The chain has TRBV5-1 and TRBJ2-7; 9 nucleotides agree with TRBD1. Germline V CDR1 and CDR2: SGHRS, YFSETQ. This CDR3 has 14 amino acids. V lost 8 bases and J lost 5; bases outside the gene matches: 11. This chain's CDR3 is CASHRTGASHEQYF. The CDR3 nucleotides read TGCGCCAGTCATCGGACAGGGGCGTCCCACGAGCAGTACTTC.

In this sample, this clone turned up a few times. This chain uses TRBV30 with TRBJ1-1; D might be TRBD1 (5 bases). The CDR3 extends over 11 amino acids. Germline loops: CDR1 GTSNPN, CDR2 SVGIG (reference sequence). Between the trimmed V and J ends, which lost 2 bases and 11 bases, there was a span of 12 bases. The CDR3 DNA follows: TGTGCCTGGAGTATCGGGGGTGCGGCTTTCTTT. This gives the protein CAWSIGGAAFF.

The rearrangement links TRBV6-5 to TRBJ1-2; 7 bases are a match to TRBD1. From germline, CDR1 is MNHEY and CDR2 SVGAGI. The V gene end was trimmed by 6 bases and the J gene end by 6 bases; junction bases not matched to a gene: 7. The CDR3 sequence is 13 residues long. The CDR3 spells CASRQQGRDGYTF. CDR3 DNA sequence: TGTGCCAGCAGACAACAGGGGAGGGATGGCTACACCTTC.

This clone came up once. V usage is TRBV29-1 and J usage is TRBJ2-3; 9 bases are shared with TRBD2. This CDR3 is 23 amino acids long. The germline CDR1 and CDR2 sequences are SQVTM and ANQGSEA. Trimming cost V 2 bases and J 0 bases; bases outside gene matches: 27. This chain's CDR3 is CSVELGASGTGVGNYGSTDTQYF. DNA of the CDR3: TGCAGCGTTGAATTAGGGGCTAGCGGGACGGGAGTGGGTAACTATGGAAGCACAGATACGCAGTATTTT.

This CDR3 reads CASSLWGQGLNQPQHF. CDR3 in DNA: TGTGCCAGCAGTTTATGGGGACAGGGCCTCAATCAGCCCCAGCATTTT. This chain uses TRBV27 with TRBJ1-5; 9 bases map to TRBD1. The CDR3 runs to 16 residues. The V and J ends lost 1 base and 3 bases, in that order; junction bases with no gene match: 4. CDR1 is MNHEY and CDR2 is SMNVEV in the germline V gene (reference sequence).

The chain uses TRBV27 and TRBJ1-4; a possible D gene is TRBD1 (6 bases). The CDR3 runs to 15 residues. V lost 7 bases, J lost 5 bases, and 17 bases lay in between. The germline V gene has CDR1 MNHEY and CDR2 SMNVEV (reference sequence). The CDR3 is CASTRRGQRNEKLFF. CDR3 in DNA: TGTGCCAGCACCCGACGCGGACAGAGAAATGAAAAACTGTTTTTT.

This clone appeared a single time. The chain links TRBV29-1 to TRBJ1-1; D is undetermined. Germline assignment: CDR1 SQVTM and CDR2 ANQGSEA. Trimming pared 8 bases from V and 4 bases from J, leaving 17 bases between. The CDR3 has 13 residues. This CDR3 is CSSPRTGSTEAFF. DNA of the CDR3: TGCAGCTCCCCAAGGACCGGGTCCACTGAAGCTTTCTTT.

The chain is built from TRBV15 and TRBJ2-5, with TRBD1 matching over 7 bases. The CDR3 length is 15 residues. In germline, CDR1 is LNHNV, CDR2 YYDKDF (reference sequence). The J segment lost 5 bases and the V segment lost 5 bases, leaving 11 bases of the junction unmatched. The CDR3 loop is CATSLDRAAWETQYF. The CDR3 DNA reads as TGTGCCACCAGCTTAGACAGGGCTGCGTGGGAGACCCAGTACTTC.

This chain joins TRBV5-4 and TRBJ1-1, with TRBD1 identical over 11 bases. Germline V gene data show CDR1 as SGHNT and CDR2 as YYREEE (reference sequence). This CDR3 contains 14 residues. V gave up 0 bases and J gave up 9 bases; unmatched junction bases: 4. CDR3 sequence reads: CASSLGTGGDQAFF. The DNA for the CDR3 is TGTGCCAGCAGCTTGGGGACAGGGGGCGACCAAGCTTTCTTT.

The rearrangement joins TRBV27 to TRBJ2-2; 8 nucleotides align to TRBD2. This CDR3 contains 15 residues. Germline V gene data show CDR1 as MNHEY and CDR2 as SMNVEV (reference sequence). V trimming: 4 bases; J trimming: 5 bases; junction bases outside the gene matches: 6. The chain's CDR3 is CASSSAGGGTGELFF. The CDR3 region has the DNA TGTGCCAGCAGTTCTGCGGGAGGCGGGACCGGGGAGCTGTTTTTT.

The V gene is TRBV28, the J gene TRBJ1-2, with TRBD1 matching 7 bases. The CDR3 loop spans 14 amino acids. V lost 7 bases to trimming and J lost 0 bases; unmatched junction nucleotides: 5. CDR1 and CDR2 (germline): MDHEN, SYDVKM. The chain's CDR3 is CASIRTGANYGYTF. CDR3 bases: TGTGCCAGCATCAGAACAGGGGCTAACTATGGCTACACCTTC.

V is TRBV25-1 and J is TRBJ1-1; D call uncertain. Trimming took off 2 bases at V and 4 bases at J, with 8 bases between the two ends. Germline CDR1 MGHDK, CDR2 SYGVNS. The CDR3 covers 13 residues. The CDR3 region has the DNA TGTGCCAGCAGTGAAACCGCGGGCACTGAAGCTTTCTTT. Encoded protein: CASSETAGTEAFF.

The chain combines TRBV4-1 with TRBJ2-7; TRBD2 matches 8 bases. CDR1 MGHRA and CDR2 YSYEKL come from the germline V gene. The CDR3 runs to 16 residues. V was clipped by 2 bases and J by 1 base; unmatched bases: 7. CDR3 nucleotides: TGCGCCAGCAGCCAAACGGGAGGGCTAGGGTCCTACGAGCAGTACTTC. Protein: CASSQTGGLGSYEQYF.